The 28 T cell receptor beta chains in this list originate from one sample, sequenced in a study of blood T cell repertoires in COVID-19. Some clones are missing from TCRdb's copy, which holds only in-frame ones; the method was immunoSEQ multiplex PCR. The sample contains 40,000 to 50,000 clones, 88% of which appear only once. Sample: peripheral blood. The receptors shown here come from a man aged 50-60 years with active COVID-19.

CDR3 DNA sequence: TGTGCCGTTGACTTGGGACTCTTGGGGCCCCAGCATTTT. Its protein product is CAVDLGLLGPQHF. The chain couples TRBV6-5 to TRBJ1-5; possible D gene TRBD1, 5 bases. The CDR3 sequence is 13 residues long. The germline V and J ends were trimmed by 11 bases and 9 bases, with 20 bases remaining between them. The germline CDR1 and CDR2 sequences are MNHEY and SVGAGI.

The V and J genes are TRBV15 and TRBJ2-5; D might be TRBD2 (5 bases). The CDR3 runs to 17 residues. The V gene lost 1 base and the J gene lost 2 bases, with 17 bases spanning the gap. Germline CDR1 and CDR2: LNHNV and YYDKDF (reference sequence). CDR3 sequence reads: CATSRGAMVRGQETQYF. The CDR3 DNA reads as TGTGCCACCAGCAGAGGGGCCATGGTCCGGGGTCAAGAGACCCAGTACTTC.

The rearrangement uses TRBV6-1 and TRBJ2-5; 12 bases map to TRBD2. Looked up from germline, CDR1 is MNHNS and CDR2 is SASEGT. CDR3 length equals 18 residues. J gave up 0 bases and V 3 bases, and 8 bases lay outside the gene matches. DNA for the CDR3: TGTGCCAGCAGTGAGGGGACTAGCGGGTGGTGGTACCAAGAGACCCAGTACTTC. As protein: CASSEGTSGWWYQETQYF.

The chain has TRBV11-3 and TRBJ2-3; D might be TRBD2 (5 bases). CDR1 is SGHNT and CDR2 is YENEEA in the germline V gene. Trimming pared 5 bases from V and 3 bases from J, leaving 21 bases between. The CDR3 sequence is 17 residues long. CDR3 bases: TGTGCCAGCAGCCGGACTCGTCCGGAGCGGAGTACAGATACGCAGTATTTT. Protein: CASSRTRPERSTDTQYF.

V gene TRBV19 combines with J gene TRBJ1-6; D is unresolved. CDR1 is LNHDA, CDR2 SQIVND, per germline (reference sequence). V lost 4 bases and J lost 7, with 8 bases in between. The CDR3 has 13 residues. The CDR3 loop reads CASSTTFNSPLHF. Here the CDR3 DNA reads TGTGCCAGTAGTACAACTTTCAATTCACCCCTCCACTTT.

The chain has TRBV5-4 and TRBJ2-2, with 9 positions matching TRBD1. Germline CDR1 SGHNT, CDR2 YYREEE (reference sequence). The V segment lost 3 bases and the J segment 7 bases; nucleotides outside the gene matches: 7. The CDR3 is 15 residues long. The CDR3 DNA sequence: TGTGCCAGCAGCTCGGGACAGGGTTTGGTCGGGGAGCTGTTTTTT. Amino acids: CASSSGQGLVGELFF.

J is TRBJ2-7 and V is TRBV6-5; 7 bases are a match to TRBD1. J gave up 4 bases and V 2 bases, and 5 bases lay outside the gene matches. Germline-derived CDR1 and CDR2 are MNHEY and SVGAGI. This CDR3 is built from 14 residues. CDR3 nucleotides: TGTGCCAGCAGTTACGGGGACAGATTTTACGAGCAGTACTTC. It is translated as CASSYGDRFYEQYF.

The chain carries TRBV28 and TRBJ2-5; 7 positions agree with TRBD1. V trimming: 5 bases; J trimming: 7 bases; junction bases outside the gene matches: 10. This CDR3 has 14 amino acids. Germline CDR1 reads MDHEN; CDR2 reads SYDVKM. The CDR3 sequence is CASSKQGLVGTQYF. DNA of the CDR3: TGTGCCAGCAGTAAACAGGGGCTCGTGGGGACCCAGTACTTC.

This clone was seen just once. The V call is TRBV7-6, the J call TRBJ2-5; tentative D call: TRBD2 (5 bases). This CDR3 has 13 amino acids. Germline CDR1 is SGHVS and CDR2 is FNYEAQ. V lost 5 bases and J 0 bases, leaving 7 bases between the germline ends. The CDR3 here is CASSQDYQETQYF. The CDR3 region has the DNA TGTGCCAGCAGCCAGGACTACCAAGAGACCCAGTACTTC.

The chain carries TRBV4-1 and TRBJ2-3; D is uncertain. Germline CDR1 and CDR2: MGHRA and YSYEKL. The CDR3 is 13 residues long. With 1 base removed from V and 10 bases from J, the gap between germline ends came to 12 bases. DNA of the CDR3: TGCGCCAGCAGCCAAGCCCCCCCTAGTCCGCAGTATTTT. Translating gives CASSQAPPSPQYF.

This sequence joins TRBV27 and TRBJ2-2, with 10 positions matching TRBD2. The ends lost 9 bases at V and 4 bases at J; junction bases unmatched: 5. The CDR3 consists of 14 residues. Per germline, CDR1 MNHEY and CDR2 SMNVEV (reference sequence). Written as DNA, the CDR3 is TGTGCCAGTCAGCGGGAGGGCCTCACCGGGGAGCTGTTTTTT. Protein: CASQREGLTGELFF.

This clone was counted a single time. The chain uses TRBV6-1 and TRBJ1-1; the match to TRBD1 covers 7 bases. This CDR3 is 14 amino acids long. The V gene end was trimmed by 7 bases and the J gene end by 5 bases; junction bases not matched to a gene: 10. Per the germline V gene, CDR1 is MNHNS and CDR2 is SASEGT. This chain's CDR3 is CASNDRVQRTEAFF. DNA for the CDR3: TGTGCCAGCAACGACAGGGTACAAAGGACTGAAGCTTTCTTT.

The chain employs TRBV6-6 and TRBJ2-3; TRBD1 agrees at 7 bases. The junction had 5 bases not matched to a gene; V was cut back by 6 bases and J by 2 bases. Per the germline V gene, CDR1 is MNHNY and CDR2 is SVGAGI (reference sequence). This CDR3 comprises 14 residues. CDR3 nucleotide sequence: TGTGCCAGCAGACAGGGGAGAAACACAGATACGCAGTATTTT. Protein product: CASRQGRNTDTQYF.

In its sample, this clone was seen a few times. The V call is TRBV12-5, the J call TRBJ1-2; D is unclear. CDR1 and CDR2 from the germline V gene are LGHNT and FRNRAP. The CDR3 sequence is 13 residues long. Trimming left V 2 bases short and J 4 bases short, with 8 bases between. For the CDR3, the DNA is TGTGCTAGTGGTTTGCGGAGACTCTATGGCTACACCTTC. Its protein is CASGLRRLYGYTF.

The chain employs TRBV7-3 and TRBJ2-1, with a tentative D call TRBD2 (5 bases). CDR3 length: 15 amino acids. V was clipped by 5 bases and J by 4 bases, with 15 bases between them. Germline assignment: CDR1 SGHTA and CDR2 FQGTGA. CDR3 sequence: CASSPRAGGYNEQFF. The CDR3 DNA sequence: TGTGCCAGCAGCCCCCGGGCGGGCGGATACAATGAGCAGTTCTTC.

The rearrangement uses TRBV6-1 and TRBJ1-3; tentative D call: TRBD1 (5 bases). There are 14 residues in the CDR3. V lost 0 bases to trimming and J lost 4 bases, with 7 bases between them. Germline V CDR1 and CDR2: MNHNS, SASEGT. The CDR3 spells CASSEAGQGNTIYF. The CDR3, as DNA: TGTGCCAGCAGTGAAGCGGGGCAGGGAAACACCATATATTTT.

The chain couples TRBV3-1 (or the pseudogene TRBV3-2) to TRBJ2-1; 10 nucleotides line up with TRBD1. The CDR3 length is 17 residues. The V gene's germline CDR1 is LGHDT and CDR2 YNNKEL (reference sequence). V trimming: 5 bases; J trimming: 8 bases; junction bases outside the gene matches: 15. The CDR3 nucleotides are TGTGCCAGCAGCACTCAGACAGGGGGCGAATTAGCATATGAGCAGTTCTTC. Amino acids: CASSTQTGGELAYEQFF.

This sequence joins TRBV7-9 and TRBJ2-5; D gene ambiguous. Trimming pared 1 base from V and 2 bases from J, leaving 17 bases between. This CDR3 spans 17 amino acids. Germline V gene lookup returns CDR1 SEHNR and CDR2 FQNEAQ (reference sequence). The CDR3 sequence is CASSLDSRRSVQETQYF. As DNA, the CDR3 is TGTGCCAGCAGCTTAGATTCTCGGCGGTCAGTACAAGAGACCCAGTACTTC.

This clone was found once. J is TRBJ1-1 and V is TRBV6-2 or TRBV6-3; TRBD1 might be the D (6 bases). The V gene's germline CDR1 is MNHEY and CDR2 SVGEGT. V lost 2 bases, J lost 0 bases, and 16 bases lay in between. The CDR3 is made up of 17 amino acids. The CDR3 loop is CASSYASAGALNTEAFF. The CDR3 DNA is TGTGCCAGCAGTTACGCGTCGGCAGGGGCCCTGAACACTGAAGCTTTCTTT.

This clone occurred a few times. The genes are TRBV7-9 and TRBJ1-1; 10 bases are shared with TRBD1. The germline gives CDR1 SEHNR, CDR2 FQNEAQ (reference sequence). This CDR3 has 14 amino acids. With V trimmed by 5 bases and J by 7 bases, 7 bases remained unmatched. Here the CDR3 reads CASSQGQGKGEAFF. CDR3 bases: TGTGCCAGCAGCCAGGGACAGGGGAAGGGTGAAGCTTTCTTT.

This clone was seen only once. The chain employs TRBV7-2 and TRBJ2-7; TRBD2 matches at 9 bases. Trimming took 5 bases from V and 4 from J; bases not matched to a gene: 9. Germline V gene data show CDR1 as SGHTA and CDR2 as FQGNSA. The CDR3 covers 15 residues. CDR3 sequence: CASSPRGAGGYEQYF. CDR3 nucleotide sequence: TGTGCCAGCAGCCCCCGCGGCGCGGGAGGGTACGAGCAGTACTTC.

This clone was picked up a small number of times. The V gene is TRBV2, the J gene TRBJ1-2, with D hard to call. The CDR3 is 11 residues long. Germline assignment: CDR1 SNHLY and CDR2 FYNNEI. Trimming removed 6 bases at V and 5 bases at J, with 7 bases between. The CDR3 spells CASRLGYGYTF. As DNA, the CDR3 is TGTGCCAGCAGACTAGGTTATGGCTACACCTTC.

The J gene is TRBJ2-5, the V gene TRBV5-8, with TRBD2 matching over 13 bases. The CDR3 consists of 19 residues. With V trimmed by 4 bases and J by 7 bases, 19 bases remained unmatched. CDR1 is SGHTS and CDR2 is YDEGEE in the germline V gene. CDR3 residues: CASSRRWTSGGRNERTQYF. The CDR3, as DNA: TGTGCCAGCAGCCGTCGATGGACTAGCGGGGGTCGGAATGAGCGGACCCAGTACTTC.

CDR3 in DNA: TGTGCCATCAGTGAGTCGGAGGGACCGGGGACTGAAGCTTTCTTT. Translated: CAISESEGPGTEAFF. This chain joins TRBV10-3 and TRBJ1-1; D possibly corresponds to TRBD1 (5 bases). Deletions cut 0 bases from V and 5 bases from J, with 13 bases between. From germline, CDR1 is ENHRY and CDR2 SYGVKD. The CDR3 is 15 residues long.

The chain joins TRBV7-3 to TRBJ1-1; D is perhaps TRBD1 (6 bases). The CDR3 is made up of 15 amino acids. Trimming took off 5 bases at V and 0 bases at J, with 13 bases between the two ends. Germline loops: CDR1 SGHTA, CDR2 FQGTGA. The CDR3 DNA follows: TGTGCCAGCAGCCCCCGAGGGGGAGTGAACACTGAAGCTTTCTTT. Translated: CASSPRGGVNTEAFF.

This clone has only a few counts. The V call is TRBV27, the J call TRBJ2-1; tentatively, D is TRBD2 (5 bases). The V gene lost 7 bases and the J gene lost 7 bases, with 20 bases spanning the gap. The CDR3 consists of 15 residues. Germline V gene sequence: CDR1 MNHEY, CDR2 SMNVEV (reference sequence). CDR3 nucleotides: TGTGCCAGCAACTCCCGCCCCGCTAGAGGGAATGAGCAGTTCTTC. Residues: CASNSRPARGNEQFF.

The V call is TRBV4-1, the J call TRBJ2-1; perhaps TRBD1 as D (6 bases). From germline, CDR1 is MGHRA and CDR2 YSYEKL. This CDR3 contains 16 residues. V shed 7 bases and J shed 8 bases, with 24 bases lying between them. CDR3 DNA sequence: TGCGCCAGCAATGGGGGCCGGGACCCTAATCGTGATGAGCAGTTCTTC. Protein sequence: CASNGGRDPNRDEQFF.

The chain couples TRBV23-1 to TRBJ1-3, with 7 bases identical to TRBD1. TRBV23-1 is an open reading frame whose function is uncertain. The CDR3 loop spans 16 amino acids. V gave up 7 bases and J gave up 4 bases; unmatched junction bases: 13. The CDR3 region has the DNA TGCGCCAGCACCGACTTGACAGGGCCGGCAGGAAACACCATATATTTT. Its protein is CASTDLTGPAGNTIYF.